This T cell receptor beta chain was captured in a study of blood T cell repertoires in COVID-19. Sequencing used immunoSEQ multiplex PCR; TCRdb keeps in-frame clones, though not all of them. The sample has under 200,000 clones, approximately 80% seen once; the top ten hold 8%. V shed 0 bases, J shed 2 bases, and the junction held 6 bases outside the gene matches. Germline V CDR1 and CDR2: SGHRS, YFSETQ. The CDR3 spans 16 residues. This receptor was taken from a woman between 50 and 59 years old who had recovered from COVID-19. Sequences were obtained from PBMCs or T cells enriched from blood (not recorded which). The chain joins TRBV5-1 to TRBJ1-1; 8 bases agree with TRBD1. CDR3 DNA: TGCGCCAGCAGCTTGGGTCATGGGACAGGAAACACTGAAGCTTTCTTT. Translating it yields CASSLGHGTGNTEAFF.